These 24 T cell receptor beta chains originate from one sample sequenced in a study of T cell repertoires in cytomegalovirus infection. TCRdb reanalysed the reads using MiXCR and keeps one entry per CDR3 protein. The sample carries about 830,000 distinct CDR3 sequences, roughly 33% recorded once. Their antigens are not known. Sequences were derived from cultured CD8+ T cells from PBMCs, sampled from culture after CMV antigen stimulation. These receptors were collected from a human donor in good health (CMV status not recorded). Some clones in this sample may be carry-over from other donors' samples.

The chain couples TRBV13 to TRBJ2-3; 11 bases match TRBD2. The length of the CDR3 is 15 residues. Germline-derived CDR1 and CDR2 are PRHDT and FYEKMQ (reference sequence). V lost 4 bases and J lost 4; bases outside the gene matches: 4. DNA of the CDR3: TGTGCCAGCAGCTCGACTAGCGGGGTTCCAGATACGCAGTATTTT. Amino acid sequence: CASSSTSGVPDTQYF.

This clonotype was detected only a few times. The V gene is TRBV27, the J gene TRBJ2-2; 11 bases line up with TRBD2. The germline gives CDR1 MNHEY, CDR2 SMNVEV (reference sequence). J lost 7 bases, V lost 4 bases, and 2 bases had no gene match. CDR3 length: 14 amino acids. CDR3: CASSSSGGLGELFF. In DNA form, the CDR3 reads TGTGCCAGCAGTTCTAGCGGGGGGCTCGGGGAGCTGTTTTTT.

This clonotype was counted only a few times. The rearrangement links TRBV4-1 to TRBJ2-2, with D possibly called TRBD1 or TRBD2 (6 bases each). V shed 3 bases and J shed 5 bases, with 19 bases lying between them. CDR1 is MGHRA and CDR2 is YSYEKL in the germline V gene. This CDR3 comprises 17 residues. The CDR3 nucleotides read TGCGCCAGCAGCCACCCCGGGATCGGGGGCGGAACCGGGGAGCTGTTTTTT. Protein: CASSHPGIGGGTGELFF.

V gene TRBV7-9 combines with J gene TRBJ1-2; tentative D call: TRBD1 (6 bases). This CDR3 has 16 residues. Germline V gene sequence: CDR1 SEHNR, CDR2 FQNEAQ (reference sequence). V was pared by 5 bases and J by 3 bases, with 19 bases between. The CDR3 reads CASSVGAGELHYGYTF. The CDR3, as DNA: TGTGCCAGCAGCGTCGGTGCAGGGGAGTTGCACTATGGCTACACCTTC.

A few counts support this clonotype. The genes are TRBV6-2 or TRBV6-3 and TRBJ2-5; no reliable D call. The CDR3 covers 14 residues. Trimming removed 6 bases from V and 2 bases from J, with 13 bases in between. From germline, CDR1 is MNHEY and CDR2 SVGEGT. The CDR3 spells CASRSWAQQETQYF. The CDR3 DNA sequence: TGTGCCAGCAGATCTTGGGCACAGCAAGAGACCCAGTACTTC.

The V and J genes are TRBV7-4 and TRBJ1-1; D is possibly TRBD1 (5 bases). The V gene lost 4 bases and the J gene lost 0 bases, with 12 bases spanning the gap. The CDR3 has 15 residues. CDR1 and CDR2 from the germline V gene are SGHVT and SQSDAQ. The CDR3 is CASSSQGYMNTEAFF. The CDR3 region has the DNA TGTGCCAGCAGCTCTCAGGGTTACATGAACACTGAAGCTTTCTTT.

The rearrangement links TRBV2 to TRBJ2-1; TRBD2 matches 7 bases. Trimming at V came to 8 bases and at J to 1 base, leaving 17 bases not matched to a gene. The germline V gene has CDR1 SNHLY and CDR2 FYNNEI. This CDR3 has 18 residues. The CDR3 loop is CASGLLASAPSSYNEQFF. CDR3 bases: TGTGCCAGCGGCCTACTAGCGTCGGCCCCCAGTTCCTACAATGAGCAGTTCTTC.

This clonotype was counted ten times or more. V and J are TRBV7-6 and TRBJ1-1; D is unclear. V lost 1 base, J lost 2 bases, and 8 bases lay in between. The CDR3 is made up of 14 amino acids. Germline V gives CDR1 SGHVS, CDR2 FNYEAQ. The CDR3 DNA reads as TGTGCCAGCAGCTTAGATGGTCTTAACACTGAAGCTTTCTTT. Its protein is CASSLDGLNTEAFF.

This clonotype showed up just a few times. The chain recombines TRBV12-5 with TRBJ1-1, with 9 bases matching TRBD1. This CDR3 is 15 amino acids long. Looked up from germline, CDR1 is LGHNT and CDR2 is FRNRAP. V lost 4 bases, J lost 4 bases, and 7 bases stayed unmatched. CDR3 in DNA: TGTGCTAGTGGTTCGAAGGGACAGGGAAGCACTGAAGCTTTCTTT. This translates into CASGSKGQGSTEAFF.

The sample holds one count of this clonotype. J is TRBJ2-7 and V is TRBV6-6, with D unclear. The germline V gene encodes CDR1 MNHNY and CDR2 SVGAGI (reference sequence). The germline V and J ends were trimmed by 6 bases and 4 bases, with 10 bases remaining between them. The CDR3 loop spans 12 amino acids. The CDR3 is CASREDSYEQYF. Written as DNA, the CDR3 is TGTGCCAGCAGGGAAGATTCTTACGAGCAGTACTTC.

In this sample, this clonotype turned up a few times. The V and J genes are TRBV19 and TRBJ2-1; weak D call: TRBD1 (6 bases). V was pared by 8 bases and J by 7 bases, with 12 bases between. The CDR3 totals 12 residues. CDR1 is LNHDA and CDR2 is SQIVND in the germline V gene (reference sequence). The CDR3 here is CASWDTMNEQFF. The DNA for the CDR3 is TGTGCCAGTTGGGACACCATGAATGAGCAGTTCTTC.

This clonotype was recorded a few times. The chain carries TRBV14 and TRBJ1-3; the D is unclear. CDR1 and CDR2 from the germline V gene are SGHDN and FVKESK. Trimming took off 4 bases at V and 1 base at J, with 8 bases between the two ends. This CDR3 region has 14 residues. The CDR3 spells CASSRRGSGNTIYF. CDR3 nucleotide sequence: TGTGCCAGCAGCCGGCGGGGATCTGGAAACACCATATATTTT.

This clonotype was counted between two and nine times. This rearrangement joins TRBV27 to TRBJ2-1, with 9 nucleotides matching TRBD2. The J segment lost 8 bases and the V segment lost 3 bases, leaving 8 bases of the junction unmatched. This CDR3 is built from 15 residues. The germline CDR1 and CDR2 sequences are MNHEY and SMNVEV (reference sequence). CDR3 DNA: TGTGCCAGCAGTTTGGGACTAGCTTTAATGCATGAGCAGTTCTTC. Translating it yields CASSLGLALMHEQFF.

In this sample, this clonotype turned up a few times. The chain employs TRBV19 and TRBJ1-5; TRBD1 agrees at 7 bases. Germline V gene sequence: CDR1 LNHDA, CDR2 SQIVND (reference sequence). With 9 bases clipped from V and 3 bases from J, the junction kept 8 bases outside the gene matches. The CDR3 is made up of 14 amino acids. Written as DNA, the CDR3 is TGTGCCAGGGGGACAGAGCCTTCCAATCAGCCCCAGCATTTT. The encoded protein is CARGTEPSNQPQHF.

In DNA form, the CDR3 reads TGTGCCAGCAGACGGGAGGGCGCGTACCAAGAGACCCAGTACTTC. It encodes CASRREGAYQETQYF. The J gene is TRBJ2-5, the V gene TRBV7-9; 8 bases fit TRBD2. V was clipped by 6 bases and J by 0 bases; unmatched bases: 6. CDR1 is SEHNR, CDR2 FQNEAQ, per germline (reference sequence). The CDR3 contains 15 residues.

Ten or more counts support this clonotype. Here the CDR3 DNA reads TGTGCCAGCCGGGGGGCCCCAAGCACAGATACGCAGTATTTT. It specifies CASRGAPSTDTQYF. V and J are TRBV7-9 and TRBJ2-3; D possibly corresponds to TRBD2 (7 bases). The ends were cut back, 8 bases at V and 0 bases at J, with 12 bases in the middle. This CDR3 has 14 residues. Germline V lookup: CDR1 SEHNR, CDR2 FQNEAQ (reference sequence).

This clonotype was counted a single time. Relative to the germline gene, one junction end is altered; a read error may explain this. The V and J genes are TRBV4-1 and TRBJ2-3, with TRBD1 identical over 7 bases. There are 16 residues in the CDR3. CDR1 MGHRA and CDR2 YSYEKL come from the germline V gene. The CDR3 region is CASSWKGAGGTDMQYF. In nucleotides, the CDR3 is TGCGCCAGCAGCTGGAAGGGGGCTGGAGGCACAGATATGCAGTATTTT.

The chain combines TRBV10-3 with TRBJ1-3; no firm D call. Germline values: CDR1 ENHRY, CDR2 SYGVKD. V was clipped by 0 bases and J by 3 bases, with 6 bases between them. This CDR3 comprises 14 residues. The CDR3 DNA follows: TGTGCCATCAGTGAGTCACAAGGTGGAAACACCATATATTTT. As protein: CAISESQGGNTIYF.

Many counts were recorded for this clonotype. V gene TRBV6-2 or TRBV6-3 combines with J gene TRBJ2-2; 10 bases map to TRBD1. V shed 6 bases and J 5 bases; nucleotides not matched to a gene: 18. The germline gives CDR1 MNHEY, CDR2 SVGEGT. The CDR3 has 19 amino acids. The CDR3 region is CASRTTSSTGGVRTGELFF. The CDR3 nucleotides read TGTGCCAGCAGAACCACCTCATCGACAGGGGGCGTTAGGACCGGGGAGCTGTTTTTT.

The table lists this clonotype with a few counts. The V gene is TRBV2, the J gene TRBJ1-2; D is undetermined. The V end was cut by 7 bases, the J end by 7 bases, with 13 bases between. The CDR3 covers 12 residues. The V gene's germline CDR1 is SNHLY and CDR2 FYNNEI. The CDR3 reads CASTEGSGGYTF. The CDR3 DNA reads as TGTGCCAGCACGGAGGGCTCCGGTGGCTACACCTTC.

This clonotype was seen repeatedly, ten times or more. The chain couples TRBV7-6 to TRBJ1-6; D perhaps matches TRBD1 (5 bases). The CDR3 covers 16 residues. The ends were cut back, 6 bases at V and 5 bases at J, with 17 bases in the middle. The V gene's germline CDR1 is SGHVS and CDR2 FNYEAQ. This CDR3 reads CASSSTGTENNSPLHF. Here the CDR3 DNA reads TGTGCCAGCAGTTCCACCGGGACCGAAAATAATTCACCCCTCCACTTT.

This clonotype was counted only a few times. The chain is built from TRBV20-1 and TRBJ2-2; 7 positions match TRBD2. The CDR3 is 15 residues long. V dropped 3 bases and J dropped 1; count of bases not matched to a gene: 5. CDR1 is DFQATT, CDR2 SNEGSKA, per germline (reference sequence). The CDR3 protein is CSASFSGRNTGELFF. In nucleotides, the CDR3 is TGCAGTGCTAGTTTTAGCGGGCGGAACACCGGGGAGCTGTTTTTT.

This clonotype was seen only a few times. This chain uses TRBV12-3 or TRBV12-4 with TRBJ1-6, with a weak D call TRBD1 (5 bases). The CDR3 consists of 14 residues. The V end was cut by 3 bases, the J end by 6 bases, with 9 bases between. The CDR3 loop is CASSFTGTNSPLHF. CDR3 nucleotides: TGTGCCAGCAGTTTTACGGGGACTAATTCACCCCTCCACTTT.

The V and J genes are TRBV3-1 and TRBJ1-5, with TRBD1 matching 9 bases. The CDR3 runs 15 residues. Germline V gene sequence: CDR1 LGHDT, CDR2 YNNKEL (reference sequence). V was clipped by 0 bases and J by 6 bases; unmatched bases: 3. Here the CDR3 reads CASSQDRGQGQPQHF. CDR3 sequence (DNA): TGTGCCAGCAGCCAAGATAGGGGACAGGGTCAGCCCCAGCATTTT.